This TCR beta chain was profiled in a study of Ad26.COV2.S vaccination and SARS-CoV-2 variants. The table came from immunoSEQ multiplex PCR; TCRdb's copy has only in-frame clones and leaves some out. The data contain some 350,000 clones, 90% to 95% of them singletons. In the case of this clone: The antigen remains undetermined.

Study-level findings and limits: While placebo recipients had lower spike-specific TCR breadth, vaccine recipients had more. Quantification of TCR breadth and depth may have yielded underestimates of total T cell responses. Comparable non-spike TCR breadth was observed in vaccine and placebo recipients. After vaccination, reports described spike-specific CD8+ and CD4+ T cell responses as showing substantial breadth.

CDR1 and CDR2 (germline): MNHNS, SASEGT. Trimming cost V 2 bases and J 10 bases, with 12 bases left between them. This CDR3 is built from 14 residues. Sequencing was performed on peripheral blood, taken after recovery from COVID-19. The TCR was taken from a human donor who had recovered from COVID-19. The genes are TRBV6-1 and TRBJ1-6; D is uncertain. The CDR3 nucleotides are TGTGCCAGCAGTGAACGGGAGAGTGGGTCACCCCTCCACTTT. Translation gives CASSERESGSPLHF.